This T cell receptor (beta chain) derives from a study of T cell responses to AZD1222 COVID-19 vaccine. At the level of the study: Samples with a second dose at about 4 or about 12 weeks were pooled together. The study's findings and limits: White British ancestry dominated among donors, who included more females, and clonal diversity was possibly underestimated.

CDR1 MNHNS and CDR2 SASEGT come from the germline V gene. CDR3 size: 13 residues. V dropped 3 bases and J dropped 9 bases, with 11 bases sitting between them. A word on this clone: Its target is not known.

Method: immunoSEQ multiplex PCR; TCRdb's copy keeps in-frame clones and lacks some. In the table there are approximately 130,000 clones, roughly 93% of which are singletons. The specimen comprised peripheral blood, sampled on day 0 of AZD1222 vaccination. This rearrangement joins TRBV6-1 to TRBJ2-2; D might be TRBD1 (7 bases). This clonotype originated in an adult in good health. CDR3 amino acids: CASSDRGVWELFF. The CDR3 DNA is TGTGCCAGCAGTGACAGGGGGGTTTGGGAGCTGTTTTTT.